This T cell receptor (beta chain) stems from a study of T cell repertoires in cytomegalovirus infection. Study at large: The authors used CMV epitopes that were HLA-C-restricted (recently identified) and HLA-B-restricted (well studied).

TCRdb used MiXCR to reprocess the reads, holding one entry per CDR3 protein. The data contain about 110,000 distinct CDR3 sequences, 25% to 35% of them singletons. This clonotype was seen only a few times. The antigen remains unidentified. The CDR3 sequence is 15 residues long. V lost 5 bases, J lost 0 bases, and 11 bases lay in between. Germline CDR1 is SEHNR and CDR2 is FQNEAQ (reference sequence). Study-wide points: Totalled public TCR beta family frequency picked out people who carried CMV plus the relevant HLA.

The input for sequencing was CD8+ T cells from cultured PBMCs, taken from culture after CMV antigen stimulation. This TCR was sampled from a human donor in good health (CMV status not recorded). Some clones in this sample may be carry-over from other donors' samples. This rearrangement joins TRBV7-9 to TRBJ2-1, with a tentative D call TRBD2 (6 bases). CDR3 sequence: CASSPREGSYNEQFF. Written as DNA, the CDR3 is TGTGCCAGCAGCCCGCGGGAAGGCTCCTACAATGAGCAGTTCTTC.